Each of the 23 T cell receptor beta chains below was sequenced from the same sample in a study of blood T cell repertoires in COVID-19. Here immunoSEQ multiplex PCR was the method, and the copy in TCRdb shows in-frame clones only, minus some. The table lists roughly 500,000 clones, approximately 87% of them singletons. The sequencing input was PBMCs or T cells enriched from blood (not recorded which). These receptors were collected from a woman between 40 and 55 years old who had recovered from COVID-19.

The chain carries TRBV6-5 and TRBJ2-7; perhaps TRBD2 as D (5 bases). The CDR3 is 13 residues long. Germline V gene sequence: CDR1 MNHEY, CDR2 SVGAGI. V dropped 4 bases and J dropped 6 bases, with 13 bases sitting between them. CDR3 coding DNA: TGTGCCAGCAGTTCCCCACTAGTAGGCGAGCAGTACTTC. Translating it yields CASSSPLVGEQYF.

As DNA, the CDR3 is TGTGCCACCAGTGTTAGCGGGAGTGGCGGACTCTACAATGAGCAGTTCTTC. It encodes CATSVSGSGGLYNEQFF. V is TRBV24-1 and J is TRBJ2-1; 9 nucleotides line up with TRBD2. Unmatched junction bases numbered 10, after V lost 5 bases and J lost 3 bases. Per the germline V gene, CDR1 is KGHDR and CDR2 is SFDVKD. The CDR3 is 17 amino acids.

J is TRBJ1-1 and V is TRBV20-1; D remains unclear. The length of the CDR3 is 14 residues. V was pared by 3 bases and J by 1 base, with 12 bases between. The germline CDR1 and CDR2 sequences are DFQATT and SNEGSKA (reference sequence). The CDR3 DNA sequence: TGCAGTGCTAGTGGAGGGTCTGGGAACACTGAAGCTTTCTTT. This translates into CSASGGSGNTEAFF.

The rearrangement links TRBV27 to TRBJ2-3; D ambiguous. V lost 2 bases to trimming and J lost 2 bases, with 14 bases between them. The CDR3 has 16 amino acids. Germline loops: CDR1 MNHEY, CDR2 SMNVEV (reference sequence). The CDR3 DNA sequence: TGTGCCAGCAGTTTAGGAGCACGACCTATCACAGATACGCAGTATTTT. Its protein product is CASSLGARPITDTQYF.

The chain employs TRBV7-9 and TRBJ2-1, with 14 bases lining up with TRBD2. V was clipped by 5 bases and J by 8 bases; unmatched bases: 5. The CDR3 has 15 residues. Germline V gene sequence: CDR1 SEHNR, CDR2 FQNEAQ (reference sequence). The CDR3 sequence is CASSRGLAGDDEQFF. DNA for the CDR3: TGTGCCAGCAGCAGGGGACTAGCGGGAGATGATGAGCAGTTCTTC.

The chain uses TRBV30 and TRBJ2-1; D is unclear. Germline CDR1 and CDR2: GTSNPN and SVGIG (reference sequence). This CDR3 spans 13 amino acids. V shed 0 bases and J shed 5 bases, with 8 bases lying between them. The CDR3, as DNA: TGTGCCTGGAGTGTACAGTTCGACAATGAGCAGTTCTTC. It specifies CAWSVQFDNEQFF. The full variable domain, with the rest looked up from reference TRBV30 and TRBJ2-1, is SQTIHQWPATLVQPVGSPLSLECTVEGTSNPNLYWYRQAAGRGLQLLFYSVGIGQISSEVPQNLSASRPQDRQFILSSKKLLLSDSGFYLCAWSVQFDNEQFFGPGTRLTVL.

This clone was found a few times. The rearrangement joins TRBV28 to TRBJ2-7; D gene unclear. Germline assignment: CDR1 MDHEN and CDR2 SYDVKM. The V gene lost 5 bases and the J gene lost 2 bases, with 7 bases spanning the gap. The CDR3 has 12 residues. CDR3 bases: TGTGCCAGCAGTCGCGACACCTACGAGCAGTACTTC. This codes for CASSRDTYEQYF.

V and J are TRBV7-2 and TRBJ2-2, with 10 bases lining up with TRBD2. Germline V lookup: CDR1 SGHTA, CDR2 FQGNSA. Trimming at V came to 5 bases and at J to 0 bases, leaving 0 bases not matched to a gene. The CDR3 totals 15 residues. The CDR3 DNA reads TGTGCCAGCAGCACTAGCGGGGCGAACACCGGGGAGCTGTTTTTT. Its translation: CASSTSGANTGELFF.

This chain joins TRBV12-3 or TRBV12-4 and TRBJ1-2, with unresolved D. The CDR3 totals 12 residues. The V end lost 6 bases, the J end lost 7 bases, and 12 bases lay between the germline ends. Written as DNA, the CDR3 is TGTGCCAGCAGCCAAATCGGGAGTGGCTACACCTTC. Its protein product is CASSQIGSGYTF.

This sequence joins TRBV3-1 (or the pseudogene TRBV3-2) and TRBJ2-7; D is undetermined. Germline assignment: CDR1 LGHDT and CDR2 YNNKEL (reference sequence). CDR3 length: 12 amino acids. With 3 bases removed from V and 4 bases from J, the gap between germline ends came to 7 bases. In DNA form, the CDR3 reads TGTGCCAGCAGCCACGCTAAATACGAGCAGTACTTC. The encoded protein is CASSHAKYEQYF.

The chain employs TRBV7-9 and TRBJ1-2; D may be TRBD1 (5 bases). Germline CDR1 SEHNR, CDR2 FQNEAQ (reference sequence). The CDR3 spans 17 residues. V lost 5 bases and J lost 2, with 21 bases in between. DNA of the CDR3: TGTGCCAGCAGCACGGCCGCTTTGAGGGGAGGGAACTATGGCTACACCTTC. This codes for CASSTAALRGGNYGYTF.

The J gene is TRBJ1-5, the V gene TRBV19; the match to TRBD1 covers 9 bases. V lost 5 bases, J lost 3 bases, and 5 bases stayed unmatched. The CDR3 consists of 15 residues. Germline CDR1 and CDR2: LNHDA and SQIVND (reference sequence). The CDR3 DNA reads as TGTGCCAGTAGTGCCTGGACAGGGGACAATCAGCCCCAGCATTTT. Translated, it gives CASSAWTGDNQPQHF.

The chain recombines TRBV19 with TRBJ1-1, with 8 bases matching TRBD1. The CDR3 extends over 17 amino acids. CDR1 is LNHDA and CDR2 is SQIVND in the germline V gene (reference sequence). The trim removed 2 bases at V and 5 bases at J, leaving 13 bases unmatched. The CDR3, as DNA: TGTGCCAGTAGTATATGGACAGGGAAGGACCAAGCAACTGAAGCTTTCTTT. Protein sequence: CASSIWTGKDQATEAFF.

The V gene is TRBV11-2, the J gene TRBJ2-3; no clear D gene. Trimming took off 3 bases at V and 7 bases at J, with 5 bases between the two ends. Germline V gives CDR1 SGHAT, CDR2 FQNNGV. The CDR3 loop spans 11 amino acids. CDR3: CASSFQYTQYF. For the CDR3, the DNA is TGTGCCAGCAGCTTCCAATATACGCAGTATTTT.

V and J are TRBV5-1 and TRBJ1-2; TRBD1 matches at 11 bases. CDR1 and CDR2 (germline): SGHRS, YFSETQ. The CDR3 has 15 amino acids. J gave up 4 bases and V 4 bases, and 6 bases lay outside the gene matches. CDR3 bases: TGCGCCAGCAGCATCGGACAGGGGGCGATCTATGGCTACACCTTC. It translates to CASSIGQGAIYGYTF.

This chain connects TRBV6-6 to TRBJ1-5, with 8 bases fitting TRBD1. CDR1 is MNHNY, CDR2 SVGAGI, per germline (reference sequence). V shed 6 bases and J 5 bases; nucleotides not matched to a gene: 9. This CDR3 is 15 amino acids long. CDR3 in DNA: TGTGCCAGCAGGACGCCGGGACAGGTGGATCAGCCCCAGCATTTT. It yields the protein CASRTPGQVDQPQHF.

The chain employs TRBV19 and TRBJ1-4; 8 bases match TRBD1. CDR3 length equals 15 residues. Germline values: CDR1 LNHDA, CDR2 SQIVND (reference sequence). Germline trimming cut 3 bases from V and 7 bases from J; bases unmatched to any gene: 7. CDR3 sequence reads: CASSISGGLVEKLFF. CDR3 DNA: TGTGCCAGTAGTATTTCAGGGGGCTTGGTTGAAAAACTGTTTTTT.

The chain is built from TRBV19 and TRBJ1-2; 8 bases are a match to TRBD1. CDR1 and CDR2 (germline): LNHDA, SQIVND (reference sequence). J was trimmed by 4 bases and V by 10 bases; bases with no gene match: 8. CDR3 length: 13 residues. The CDR3 DNA reads as TGTGCCACCCCGGGACAGGAGGGCTATGGCTACACCTTC. The encoded protein is CATPGQEGYGYTF.

CDR3 sequence: CASSGLDRVETGELFF. CDR3 in DNA: TGTGCCAGCAGCGGTCTGGACAGGGTGGAGACCGGGGAGCTGTTTTTT. The rearrangement links TRBV5-6 to TRBJ2-2; 8 positions match TRBD1. The CDR3 length is 16 residues. The J segment lost 5 bases and the V segment lost 4 bases, leaving 10 bases of the junction unmatched. Germline V gene data show CDR1 as SGHDT and CDR2 as YYEEEE. Looking up the rest from reference TRBV5-6 and TRBJ2-2 gives the full variable domain: DAGVTQSPTHLIKTRGQQVTLRCSPKSGHDTVSWYQQALGQGPQFIFQYYEEEERQRGNFPDRFSGHQFPNYSSELNVNALLLGDSALYLCASSGLDRVETGELFFGEGSRLTVL.

V and J are TRBV18 and TRBJ2-7; the match to TRBD2 covers 7 bases. This CDR3 is built from 14 residues. The germline V gene has CDR1 KGHSH and CDR2 LQKENI. V gave up 4 bases and J gave up 5 bases; unmatched junction bases: 8. The CDR3 DNA reads as TGTGCCAGCTCACGGGGCGGGAGCTTGAACGAGCAGTACTTC. It specifies CASSRGGSLNEQYF.

The chain combines TRBV7-2 with TRBJ1-2; the D gene is possibly TRBD1 (5 bases). CDR3 length: 13 amino acids. Germline loops: CDR1 SGHTA, CDR2 FQGNSA. Trimming removed 5 bases from V and 4 bases from J, with 11 bases in between. The CDR3 region is CASSLQVSYGYTF. The DNA for the CDR3 is TGTGCCAGCAGCCTACAGGTTTCCTATGGCTACACCTTC. Supplemented by reference TRBV7-2 and TRBJ1-2, the full variable domain reads GAGVSQSPSNKVTEKGKDVELRCDPISGHTALYWYRQSLGQGLEFLIYFQGNSAPDKSGLPSDRFSAERTGGSVSTLTIQRTQQEDSAVYLCASSLQVSYGYTFGSGTRLTVV.

This clone showed up just once. The genes are TRBV19 and TRBJ2-4, with 7 bases fitting TRBD2. The CDR3 runs 16 residues. The V segment lost 0 bases and the J segment 8 bases; nucleotides outside the gene matches: 10. Looked up from germline, CDR1 is LNHDA and CDR2 is SQIVND (reference sequence). The CDR3 is CASSIEQGTIMDIQYF. The CDR3 DNA follows: TGTGCCAGTAGTATAGAGCAAGGGACTATTATGGACATTCAGTACTTC.

This rearrangement joins TRBV24-1 to TRBJ2-2, with 7 nucleotides matching TRBD1. The CDR3 runs to 14 residues. The ends lost 3 bases at V and 6 bases at J; junction bases unmatched: 3. CDR1 KGHDR and CDR2 SFDVKD come from the germline V gene. The CDR3, as DNA: TGTGCCACCAGTGATATAAGGGGGCCCGGGGAGCTGTTTTTT. Residues: CATSDIRGPGELFF.